Listed below are T cell receptor beta chains from one sample, sequenced in a study of PD-1 blockade in classical Hodgkin lymphoma. Data came from immunoSEQ multiplex PCR; TCRdb stores just in-frame clones and leaves some out. Here the sample spans tens of thousands of clones, about 92% being singletons. The sample in question was peripheral blood mononuclear cells (PBMCs), obtained at baseline. Source of these receptors: a human donor with classical Hodgkin lymphoma. The conserved cysteine and the conserved F or W are not part of the CDR3 here.

j_call | v_call | cdr3_aa
TRBJ2-5 | TRBV30 | AWSPRRTGQETQY
TRBJ2-3 | TRBV28 | ASSTRDRVIDTQY
TRBJ2-3 | TRBV29-1 | SDGGEGTDTQY
TRBJ2-5 | TRBV2 | ASRRDSQETQY
TRBJ2-7 | TRBV28 | ASPPTGHPYEQY
TRBJ2-7 | TRBV6-6 | ASSYGGPGRGYEQY
TRBJ2-7 | TRBV30 | AWTGQDYEQY
TRBJ2-1 | TRBV6-1 | ASTPSTGRNEQF
TRBJ2-1 | TRBV9 | ASSVGQANEQF
TRBJ2-5 | TRBV11-3 | ASSSGETQY